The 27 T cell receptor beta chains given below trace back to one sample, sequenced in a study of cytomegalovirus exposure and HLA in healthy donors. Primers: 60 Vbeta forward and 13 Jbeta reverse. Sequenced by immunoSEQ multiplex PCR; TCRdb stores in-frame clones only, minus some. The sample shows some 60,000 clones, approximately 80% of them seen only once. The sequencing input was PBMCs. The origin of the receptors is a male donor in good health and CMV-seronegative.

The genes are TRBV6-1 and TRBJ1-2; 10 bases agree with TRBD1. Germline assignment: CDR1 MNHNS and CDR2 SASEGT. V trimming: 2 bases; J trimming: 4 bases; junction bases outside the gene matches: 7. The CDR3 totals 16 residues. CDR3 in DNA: TGTGCCAGCAGTGAATTAAGGGGGACAGGGGCCTATGGCTACACCTTC. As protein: CASSELRGTGAYGYTF.

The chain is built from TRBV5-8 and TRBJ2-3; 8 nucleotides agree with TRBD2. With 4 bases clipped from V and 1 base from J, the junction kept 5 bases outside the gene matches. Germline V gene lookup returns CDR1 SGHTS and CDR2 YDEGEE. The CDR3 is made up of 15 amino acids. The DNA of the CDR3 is TGTGCCAGCAGCATTAGCGGGGCCCGCACAGATACGCAGTATTTT. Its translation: CASSISGARTDTQYF.

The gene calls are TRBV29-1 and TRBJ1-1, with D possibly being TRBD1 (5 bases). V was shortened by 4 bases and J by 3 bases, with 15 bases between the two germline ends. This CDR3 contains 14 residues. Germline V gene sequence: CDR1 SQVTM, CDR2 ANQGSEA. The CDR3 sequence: CSVVGGGSYTEAFF. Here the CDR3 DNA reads TGCAGCGTTGTGGGGGGGGGTTCGTACACTGAAGCTTTCTTT.

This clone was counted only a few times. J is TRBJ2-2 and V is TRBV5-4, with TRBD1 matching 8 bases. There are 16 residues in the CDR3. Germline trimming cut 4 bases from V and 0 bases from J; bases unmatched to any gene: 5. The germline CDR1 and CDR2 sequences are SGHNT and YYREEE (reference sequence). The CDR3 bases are TGTGCCAGCAGCGCCTACAGGGGGGCGAACACCGGGGAGCTGTTTTTT. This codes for CASSAYRGANTGELFF.

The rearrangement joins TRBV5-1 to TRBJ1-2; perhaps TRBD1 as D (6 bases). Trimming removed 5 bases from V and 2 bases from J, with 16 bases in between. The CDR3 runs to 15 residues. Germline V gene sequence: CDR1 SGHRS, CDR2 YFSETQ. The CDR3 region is CASSIWTTGNYGYTF. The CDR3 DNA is TGCGCCAGCAGTATATGGACGACAGGAAACTATGGCTACACCTTC.

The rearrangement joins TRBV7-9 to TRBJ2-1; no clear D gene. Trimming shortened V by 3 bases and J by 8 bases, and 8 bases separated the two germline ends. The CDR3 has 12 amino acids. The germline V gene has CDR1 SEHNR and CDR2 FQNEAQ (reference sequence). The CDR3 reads CASSFRFHEQFF. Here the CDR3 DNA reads TGTGCCAGCAGCTTCAGGTTTCATGAGCAGTTCTTC. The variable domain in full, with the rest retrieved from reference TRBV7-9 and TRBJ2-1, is DTGVSQNPRHKITKRGQNVTFRCDPISEHNRLYWYRQTLGQGPEFLTYFQNEAQLEKSRLLSDRFSAERPKGSFSTLEIQRTEQGDSAMYLCASSFRFHEQFFGPGTRLTVL.

DNA of the CDR3: TGTGCCAGCAGCCTCACCGGGACAGGTTGGACCACTGAAGCTTTCTTT. Translation: CASSLTGTGWTTEAFF. The rearrangement uses TRBV13 and TRBJ1-1; TRBD1 matches at 8 bases. The CDR3 spans 16 residues. The V gene's germline CDR1 is PRHDT and CDR2 FYEKMQ (reference sequence). V shed 5 bases and J 4 bases; nucleotides not matched to a gene: 12. The full variable domain, with the rest looked up from reference TRBV13 and TRBJ1-1, is AAGVIQSPRHLIKEKRETATLKCYPIPRHDTVYWYQQGPGQDPQFLISFYEKMQSDKGSIPDRFSAQQFSDYHSELNMSSLELGDSALYFCASSLTGTGWTTEAFFGQGTRLTVV.

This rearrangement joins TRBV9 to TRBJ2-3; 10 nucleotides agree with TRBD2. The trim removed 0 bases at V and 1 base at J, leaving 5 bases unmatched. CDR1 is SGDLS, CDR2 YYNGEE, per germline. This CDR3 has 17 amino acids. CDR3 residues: CASSVELAGVGTDTQYF. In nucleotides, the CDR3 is TGTGCCAGCAGCGTAGAGCTAGCGGGGGTCGGCACAGATACGCAGTATTTT.

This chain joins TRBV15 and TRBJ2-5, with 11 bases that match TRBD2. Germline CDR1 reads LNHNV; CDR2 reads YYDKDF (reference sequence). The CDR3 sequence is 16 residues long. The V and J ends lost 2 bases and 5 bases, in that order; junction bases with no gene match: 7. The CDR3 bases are TGTGCCACCAGCAGACTAGCGGGGGGTTTAGCTGAGACCCAGTACTTC. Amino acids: CATSRLAGGLAETQYF.

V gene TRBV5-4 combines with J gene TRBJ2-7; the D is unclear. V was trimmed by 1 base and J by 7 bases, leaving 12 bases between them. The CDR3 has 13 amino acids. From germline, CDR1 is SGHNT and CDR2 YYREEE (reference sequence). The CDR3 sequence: CASSLIQVEEQYF. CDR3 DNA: TGTGCCAGCAGCTTGATTCAGGTTGAGGAGCAGTACTTC.

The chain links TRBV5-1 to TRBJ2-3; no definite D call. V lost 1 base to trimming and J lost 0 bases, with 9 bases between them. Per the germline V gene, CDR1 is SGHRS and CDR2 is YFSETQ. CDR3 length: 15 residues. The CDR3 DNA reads TGCGCCAGCAGCTTGAAGGCGGCGAGCACAGATACGCAGTATTTT. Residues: CASSLKAASTDTQYF.

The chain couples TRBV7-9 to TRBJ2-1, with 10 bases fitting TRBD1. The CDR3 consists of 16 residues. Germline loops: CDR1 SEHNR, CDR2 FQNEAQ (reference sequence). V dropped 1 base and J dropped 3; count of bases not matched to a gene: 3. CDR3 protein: CASSLVTGGSYNEQFF. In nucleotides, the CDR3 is TGTGCCAGCAGCTTAGTGACAGGGGGCAGCTACAATGAGCAGTTCTTC.

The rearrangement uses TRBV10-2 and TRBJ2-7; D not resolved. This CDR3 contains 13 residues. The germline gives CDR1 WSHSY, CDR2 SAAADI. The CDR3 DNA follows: TGCGTTACTGCCGCCACGTACTCCTACGAGCAGTACTTC. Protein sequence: CVTAATYSYEQYF.

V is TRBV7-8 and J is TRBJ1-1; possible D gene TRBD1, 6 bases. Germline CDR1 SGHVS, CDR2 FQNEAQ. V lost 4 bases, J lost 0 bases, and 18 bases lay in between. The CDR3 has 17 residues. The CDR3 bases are TGTGCCAGCAGCTCCACGCGGGGGGCTGAGGTGAACACTGAAGCTTTCTTT. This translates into CASSSTRGAEVNTEAFF.

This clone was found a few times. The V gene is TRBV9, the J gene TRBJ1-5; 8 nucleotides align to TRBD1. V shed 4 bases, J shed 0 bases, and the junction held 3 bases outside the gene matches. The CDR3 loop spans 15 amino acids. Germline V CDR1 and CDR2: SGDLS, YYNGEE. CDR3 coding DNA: TGTGCCAGCAGCTCTACAGGGGGTAGCAATCAGCCCCAGCATTTT. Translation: CASSSTGGSNQPQHF. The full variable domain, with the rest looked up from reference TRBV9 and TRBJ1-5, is DSGVTQTPKHLITATGQRVTLRCSPRSGDLSVYWYQQSLDQGLQFLIQYYNGEERAKGNILERFSAQQFPDLHSELNLSSLELGDSALYFCASSSTGGSNQPQHFGDGTRLSIL.

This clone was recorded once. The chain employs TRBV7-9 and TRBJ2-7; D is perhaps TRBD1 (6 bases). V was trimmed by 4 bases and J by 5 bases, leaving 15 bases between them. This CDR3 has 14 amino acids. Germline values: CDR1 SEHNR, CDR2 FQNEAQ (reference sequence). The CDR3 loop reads CASSSRQAIDEQYF. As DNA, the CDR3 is TGTGCCAGCAGCTCCCGACAGGCCATCGACGAGCAGTACTTC.

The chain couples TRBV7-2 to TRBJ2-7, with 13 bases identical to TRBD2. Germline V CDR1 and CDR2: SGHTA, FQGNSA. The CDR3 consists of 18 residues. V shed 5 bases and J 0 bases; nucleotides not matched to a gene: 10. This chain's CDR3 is CASSIWTSGGAVSYEQYF. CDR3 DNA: TGTGCCAGCAGCATATGGACTAGCGGGGGCGCCGTCTCCTACGAGCAGTACTTC.

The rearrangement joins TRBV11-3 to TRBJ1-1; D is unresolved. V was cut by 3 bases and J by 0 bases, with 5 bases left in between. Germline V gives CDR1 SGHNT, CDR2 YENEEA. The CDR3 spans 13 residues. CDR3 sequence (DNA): TGTGCCAGCAGCTTGTATGTGAACACTGAAGCTTTCTTT. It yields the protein CASSLYVNTEAFF.

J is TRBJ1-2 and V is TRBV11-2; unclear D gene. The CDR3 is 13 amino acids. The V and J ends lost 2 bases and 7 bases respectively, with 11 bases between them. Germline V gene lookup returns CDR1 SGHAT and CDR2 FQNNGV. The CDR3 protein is CASSLNGEAGYTF. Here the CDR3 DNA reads TGTGCCAGCAGCTTAAATGGGGAGGCTGGCTACACCTTC.

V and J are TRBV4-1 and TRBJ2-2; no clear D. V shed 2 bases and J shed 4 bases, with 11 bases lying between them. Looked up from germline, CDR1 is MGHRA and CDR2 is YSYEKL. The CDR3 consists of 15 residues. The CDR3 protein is CASSQYRLSTGELFF. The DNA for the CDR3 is TGCGCCAGCAGCCAATACCGACTGAGCACCGGGGAGCTGTTTTTT.

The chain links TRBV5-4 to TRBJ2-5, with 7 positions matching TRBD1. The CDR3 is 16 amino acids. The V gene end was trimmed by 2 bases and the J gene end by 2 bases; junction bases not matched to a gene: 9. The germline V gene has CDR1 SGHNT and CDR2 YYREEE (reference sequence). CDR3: CASSLGGGRYQETQYF. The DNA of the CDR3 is TGTGCCAGCAGCTTAGGGGGCGGACGGTATCAAGAGACCCAGTACTTC.

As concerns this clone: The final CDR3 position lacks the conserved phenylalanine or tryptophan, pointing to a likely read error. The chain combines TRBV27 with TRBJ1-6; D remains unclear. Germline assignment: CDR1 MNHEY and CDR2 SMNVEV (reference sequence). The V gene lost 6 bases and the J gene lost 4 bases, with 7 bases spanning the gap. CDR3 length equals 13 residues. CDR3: CASSPLYNSPLHS. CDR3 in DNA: TGTGCCAGCAGCCCCCTTTATAATTCACCCCTCCACTCT.

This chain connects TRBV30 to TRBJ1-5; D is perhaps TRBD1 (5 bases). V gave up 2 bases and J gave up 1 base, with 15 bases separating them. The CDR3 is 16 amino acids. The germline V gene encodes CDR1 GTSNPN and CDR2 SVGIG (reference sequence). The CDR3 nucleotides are TGTGCCTGGAGTTTGGGTCCAGGGAACAGCAATCAGCCCCAGCATTTT. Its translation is CAWSLGPGNSNQPQHF.

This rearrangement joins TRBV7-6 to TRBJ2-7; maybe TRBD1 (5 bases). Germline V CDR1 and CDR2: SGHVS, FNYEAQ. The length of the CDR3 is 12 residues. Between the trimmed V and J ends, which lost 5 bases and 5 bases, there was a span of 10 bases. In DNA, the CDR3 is TGTGCCAGCAGCCAGGACACCCACGAGCAGTACTTC. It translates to CASSQDTHEQYF. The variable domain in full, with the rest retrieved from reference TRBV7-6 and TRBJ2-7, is GAGVSQSPRYKVTKRGQDVALRCDPISGHVSLYWYRQALGQGPEFLTYFNYEAQQDKSGLPNDRFSAERPEGSISTLTIQRTEQRDSAMYRCASSQDTHEQYFGPGTRLTVT.

CDR3 nucleotide sequence: TGTGCCAGCAGCCCGGGACTAGCGGGGGAAAGGAGCTCCTACGAGCAGTACTTC. It is translated as CASSPGLAGERSSYEQYF. The gene calls are TRBV5-6 and TRBJ2-7, with 14 nucleotides matching TRBD2. CDR1 and CDR2 from the germline V gene are SGHDT and YYEEEE. The CDR3 has 18 amino acids. The trim removed 4 bases at V and 0 bases at J, leaving 9 bases unmatched.

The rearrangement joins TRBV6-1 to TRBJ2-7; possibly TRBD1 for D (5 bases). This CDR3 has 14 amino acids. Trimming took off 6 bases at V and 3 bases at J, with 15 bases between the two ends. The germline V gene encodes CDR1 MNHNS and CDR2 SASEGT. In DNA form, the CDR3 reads TGTGCCAGCAGATTTAGGGGTGCGGACTACGAGCAGTACTTC. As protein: CASRFRGADYEQYF.

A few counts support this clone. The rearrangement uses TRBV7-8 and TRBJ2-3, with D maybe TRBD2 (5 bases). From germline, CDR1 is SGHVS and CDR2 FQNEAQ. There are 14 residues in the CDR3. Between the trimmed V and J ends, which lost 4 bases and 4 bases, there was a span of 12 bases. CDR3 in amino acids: CASSSPGEPDTQYF. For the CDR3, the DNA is TGTGCCAGCAGCTCCCCCGGGGAACCAGATACGCAGTATTTT.